This T cell receptor beta chain was sequenced in a study of blood T cell repertoires in COVID-19. Across the study: From the United States, Italy and Spain came samples of acute and convalescent COVID-19. The analysed material was cDNA or gDNA that came from T cells, B-cell-depleted T cells, or PBMCs.

The germline gives CDR1 MRHNA, CDR2 SNTAGT. Trimming removed 2 bases at V and 5 bases at J, with 10 bases between. The CDR3 has 13 residues. In the study's own analysis: By means of reference gene primer amplification, nucleated cell counts were estimated. TCRdb's table, derived via immunoSEQ multiplex PCR, lists solely in-frame clones and lacks some. V, J and clone size are those of that table, while D and trimming were read from the DNA. The table shows approximately 50,000 clones, with 91% occurring only once. The source material was peripheral blood. The source is a man in his forties or fifties with active COVID-19. This chain joins TRBV6-4 and TRBJ2-7, with D tentatively TRBD1 (5 bases). CDR3 residues: CASSDRGFHEQYF. CDR3 bases: TGTGCCAGCAGTGACAGGGGATTCCACGAGCAGTACTTC.